The entry that follows covers one TCR beta chain sequence. What it binds is unknown. A universal primer site arose from template switching, and cDNA bore unique molecular identifiers. One entry per CDR3 protein, called by TCRdb with MiXCR from the 5' RACE reads. There are 1.5 million to 2 million distinct CDR3 sequences in the sample; about 30% occur only once, and around 0.3% lies in the top ten. These data belong to a study of identical twins. This CDR3 has 14 residues. Germline V gene sequence: CDR1 SGHTA, CDR2 FQGNSA. V was shortened by 5 bases and J by 0 bases, with 10 bases between the two germline ends. Study outcomes and limitations: Out-of-frame alpha sequences that twins shared showed excess low generation probability. Insertions were fewer in abundant cord blood beta clonotypes, whereas memory repertoires showed none of this pattern. Invariant T cells like MAIT and iNKT could partly confound the zero-insertion analyses.

The V call is TRBV7-2, the J call TRBJ1-2; D unresolved. This clonotype was sampled from a newborn girl in good health. The sample was cord blood. The CDR3 DNA is TGTGCCAGCAGCCCCGGGTCCCCTAACTATGGCTACACCTTC. Encoded protein: CASSPGSPNYGYTF.